This entry lists 30 T cell receptor beta chains sequenced from one sample in a study of OX40 agonist ivuxolimab in advanced cancers. Method: immunoSEQ multiplex PCR; TCRdb's copy keeps in-frame clones and lacks some. The repertoire holds 34,000 or so clones, with around nine tenths as singletons. The source material was CD4+ or CD8+ T cells sorted from blood, sampled in a trial of the OX40 agonist ivuxolimab. The receptors here all came from an adult with an advanced solid tumor such as melanoma, head and neck, liver or kidney cancer.

This chain connects TRBV4-1 to TRBJ2-1; D is unresolved. The CDR3 runs to 12 residues. Germline CDR1 and CDR2: MGHRA and YSYEKL. Trimming took off 1 base at V and 8 bases at J, with 6 bases between the two ends. The CDR3 here is CASSQAKDEQFF. The CDR3 bases are TGCGCCAGCAGCCAAGCAAAGGATGAGCAGTTCTTC.

CDR3 sequence: CASSWQGGEKLFF. Here the CDR3 DNA reads TGTGCCAGCAGTTGGCAGGGGGGTGAAAAACTGTTTTTT. V and J are TRBV6-6 and TRBJ1-4, with 7 positions matching TRBD1. The length of the CDR3 is 13 residues. From germline, CDR1 is MNHNY and CDR2 SVGAGI (reference sequence). Losses at the gene ends were 4 bases for V and 7 bases for J; bases not matched to a gene: 3.

The chain is built from TRBV14 and TRBJ2-2; 16 bases align to TRBD2. Trimming cost V 1 base and J 7 bases; bases outside gene matches: 6. CDR1 SGHDN and CDR2 FVKESK come from the germline V gene. The CDR3 loop spans 18 amino acids. The CDR3 DNA reads as TGTGCCAGCAGCCAAGGCGGGACTAGCGGGAGGGCCGGCGGGGAGCTGTTTTTT. It translates to CASSQGGTSGRAGGELFF.

The rearrangement joins TRBV19 to TRBJ1-2; D gene uncertain. The CDR3 extends over 13 amino acids. The V and J ends lost 6 bases and 2 bases respectively, with 10 bases between them. Germline CDR1 is LNHDA and CDR2 is SQIVND (reference sequence). The CDR3 sequence: CASRSGFNYGYTF. CDR3 nucleotides: TGTGCCAGTAGATCGGGGTTCAACTATGGCTACACCTTC.

This chain connects TRBV11-2 to TRBJ2-2; the match to TRBD1 covers 7 bases. V shed 2 bases and J 7 bases; nucleotides not matched to a gene: 4. This CDR3 is 14 amino acids long. Germline assignment: CDR1 SGHAT and CDR2 FQNNGV. The CDR3 sequence is CASSLRQGYGELFF. As DNA, the CDR3 is TGTGCCAGCAGCTTAAGACAGGGCTACGGGGAGCTGTTTTTT.

This clone came up once. V and J are TRBV7-3 and TRBJ2-1, with D possibly matching TRBD2 (5 bases). Germline CDR1 and CDR2: SGHTA and FQGTGA. V was cut by 5 bases and J by 15 bases, with 23 bases left in between. The CDR3 has 14 residues. The CDR3 loop reads CASSQLGGAYPPFF. The CDR3 coding sequence is TGTGCCAGCAGCCAATTAGGAGGAGCTTACCCACCGTTCTTC.

By its share, this clone is medium-sized. This chain uses TRBV28 with TRBJ2-3; no clear D. V lost 7 bases and J lost 10, with 12 bases in between. The CDR3 is 11 amino acids. CDR1 is MDHEN, CDR2 SYDVKM, per germline. This CDR3 is CASTLGSAQYF. The DNA for the CDR3 is TGTGCCAGCACCCTAGGGTCGGCGCAGTATTTT.

This clone was recorded a few times. Relative to the germline gene, one junction end is altered; a read error may explain this. The V gene is TRBV7-7, the J gene TRBJ2-1; D unclear. Per germline, CDR1 SSHAT and CDR2 FNYEAQ (reference sequence). This CDR3 region has 13 residues. CDR3 sequence (DNA): TGTGCTAGCAGCTTTTCAAAATACAATGAGCAGTTCTTC. Protein sequence: CASSFSKYNEQFF.

The rearrangement links TRBV11-3 to TRBJ2-5, with D perhaps TRBD1 or TRBD2 (5 bases each). Germline CDR1 and CDR2: SGHNT and YENEEA. The CDR3 covers 14 residues. With 5 bases removed from V and 0 bases from J, the gap between germline ends came to 10 bases. In nucleotides, the CDR3 is TGTGCCAGCAGCGGGGACGTTAACCAAGAGACCCAGTACTTC. Its translation is CASSGDVNQETQYF.

This clone was seen only once. Here the CDR3 reads CASSEAGGADTQYF. The CDR3 region has the DNA TGCGCCAGCAGTGAGGCGGGGGGGGCAGATACGCAGTATTTT. This chain links TRBV10-2 with TRBJ2-3, with 9 bases identical to TRBD2. Unmatched junction bases numbered 1, after V lost 2 bases and J lost 4 bases. The CDR3 runs 14 residues. Germline V gene sequence: CDR1 WSHSY, CDR2 SAAADI.

J is TRBJ2-5 and V is TRBV7-8; either TRBD1 or TRBD2 may supply D (5 bases each). V lost 5 bases and J lost 5, with 18 bases in between. Per germline, CDR1 SGHVS and CDR2 FQNEAQ. The CDR3 covers 15 residues. CDR3 region: CASSPWWGYNETQYF. CDR3 DNA: TGTGCCAGCAGCCCGTGGTGGGGGTACAACGAGACCCAGTACTTC.

The V call is TRBV7-9, the J call TRBJ2-1; D remains ambiguous. CDR3 length equals 12 residues. Germline loops: CDR1 SEHNR, CDR2 FQNEAQ (reference sequence). V was shortened by 5 bases and J by 9 bases, with 11 bases between the two germline ends. CDR3 in amino acids: CASSPRASEQFF. As DNA, the CDR3 is TGTGCCAGCAGCCCAAGAGCTTCTGAGCAGTTCTTC. Full variable domain (missing parts from reference TRBV7-9 and TRBJ2-1): DTGVSQNPRHKITKRGQNVTFRCDPISEHNRLYWYRQTLGQGPEFLTYFQNEAQLEKSRLLSDRFSAERPKGSFSTLEIQRTEQGDSAMYLCASSPRASEQFFGPGTRLTVL.

This rearrangement joins TRBV11-2 to TRBJ2-2; 8 bases match TRBD2. Losses at the gene ends were 5 bases for V and 4 bases for J; bases not matched to a gene: 3. Looked up from germline, CDR1 is SGHAT and CDR2 is FQNNGV. This CDR3 contains 14 residues. In DNA form, the CDR3 reads TGTGCCAGCAGCACCGGGAGGGGCACCGGGGAGCTGTTTTTT. This codes for CASSTGRGTGELFF.

This rearrangement joins TRBV7-6 to TRBJ1-2; weak D call: TRBD1 (5 bases). V was clipped by 3 bases and J by 2 bases, with 10 bases between them. CDR3 length equals 14 residues. Germline CDR1 SGHVS, CDR2 FNYEAQ. CDR3 bases: TGTGCCAGCAGCTTCCAGGGAGGGAACTATGGCTACACCTTC. Translating it yields CASSFQGGNYGYTF. The full variable domain, in which reference TRBV7-6 and TRBJ1-2 provide the parts outside the CDR3, is GAGVSQSPRYKVTKRGQDVALRCDPISGHVSLYWYRQALGQGPEFLTYFNYEAQQDKSGLPNDRFSAERPEGSISTLTIQRTEQRDSAMYRCASSFQGGNYGYTFGSGTRLTVV.

V gene TRBV5-6 combines with J gene TRBJ2-1; the D is unclear. V lost 3 bases, J lost 5 bases, and 18 bases lay in between. Germline CDR1 and CDR2: SGHDT and YYEEEE. The CDR3 runs 16 residues. The CDR3 region has the DNA TGTGCCAGCAGCTCCAGGACCCTCCCGGCGGACAATGAGCAGTTCTTC. Protein sequence: CASSSRTLPADNEQFF. The whole variable domain, filled in from reference TRBV5-6 and TRBJ2-1, reads DAGVTQSPTHLIKTRGQQVTLRCSPKSGHDTVSWYQQALGQGPQFIFQYYEEEERQRGNFPDRFSGHQFPNYSSELNVNALLLGDSALYLCASSSRTLPADNEQFFGPGTRLTVL.

This clone was found once. V usage is TRBV27 and J usage is TRBJ1-5; no clear D gene. The ends were cut back, 3 bases at V and 4 bases at J, with 10 bases in the middle. The CDR3 extends over 14 amino acids. In germline, CDR1 is MNHEY, CDR2 SMNVEV (reference sequence). CDR3 amino acids: CASSFVGKNQPQHF. CDR3 in DNA: TGTGCCAGCAGTTTTGTAGGGAAAAATCAGCCCCAGCATTTT.

This sequence joins TRBV6-4 and TRBJ2-3; D gene ambiguous. Germline values: CDR1 MRHNA, CDR2 SNTAGT. The CDR3 is made up of 15 amino acids. The V end lost 3 bases, the J end lost 2 bases, and 12 bases lay between the germline ends. CDR3 amino acids: CASSERSTDTDTQYF. The CDR3 bases are TGTGCCAGCAGTGAGAGAAGTACTGACACAGATACGCAGTATTTT.

This clone was found once. V is TRBV29-1 and J is TRBJ2-7; TRBD2 agrees at 7 bases. Germline V gene data show CDR1 as SQVTM and CDR2 as ANQGSEA. V gave up 5 bases and J gave up 3 bases; unmatched junction bases: 10. The CDR3 is 14 amino acids. The CDR3 DNA reads as TGCAGCGTTCCTTTTGGGAGCGGGGTCTACGAGCAGTACTTC. As protein: CSVPFGSGVYEQYF.

This rearrangement joins TRBV28 to TRBJ1-1; possible D gene TRBD1, 5 bases. Germline lookup yields CDR1 MDHEN and CDR2 SYDVKM. The V end lost 0 bases, the J end lost 2 bases, and 10 bases lay between the germline ends. The CDR3 has 15 amino acids. The DNA for the CDR3 is TGTGCCAGCAGTTTATGGCGCCAGGGAAACACTGAAGCTTTCTTT. Protein: CASSLWRQGNTEAFF. Using reference TRBV28 and TRBJ1-1 for the parts outside the CDR3, the full variable domain is DVKVTQSSRYLVKRTGEKVFLECVQDMDHENMFWYRQDPGLGLRLIYFSYDVKMKEKGDIPEGYSVSREKKERFSLILESASTNQTSMYLCASSLWRQGNTEAFFGQGTRLTVV.

The chain couples TRBV28 to TRBJ1-2; D is perhaps TRBD1 (5 bases). Germline V gene data show CDR1 as MDHEN and CDR2 as SYDVKM. This CDR3 is built from 11 residues. V was pared by 6 bases and J by 4 bases, with 6 bases between. The CDR3 coding sequence is TGTGCCAGCAGGGGGCCCTATGGCTACACCTTC. Its translation is CASRGPYGYTF.

This chain joins TRBV7-9 and TRBJ2-3; 7 bases are shared with TRBD1. The CDR3 is made up of 17 amino acids. V shed 1 base and J 1 base; nucleotides not matched to a gene: 8. Germline V CDR1 and CDR2: SEHNR, FQNEAQ (reference sequence). The CDR3 spells CASSLVRGPEGTDTQYF. The CDR3 DNA sequence: TGTGCCAGCAGCTTAGTGAGGGGGCCGGAGGGCACAGATACGCAGTATTTT.

The genes are TRBV28 and TRBJ2-7; 8 bases align to TRBD1. Germline V CDR1 and CDR2: MDHEN, SYDVKM. Losses at the gene ends were 6 bases for V and 3 bases for J; bases not matched to a gene: 4. The CDR3 length is 13 residues. CDR3 sequence reads: CASSLQGDYEQYF. In nucleotides, the CDR3 is TGTGCCAGCAGCCTACAGGGGGACTACGAGCAGTACTTC.

This clone was observed a handful of times. The gene calls are TRBV15 and TRBJ2-7, with D perhaps being TRBD1 or TRBD2 (5 bases each). Germline V gene sequence: CDR1 LNHNV, CDR2 YYDKDF (reference sequence). The CDR3 extends over 14 amino acids. Trimming left V 4 bases short and J 2 bases short, with 12 bases between. CDR3 amino acids: CATSTRDGTYEQYF. CDR3 DNA: TGTGCCACCAGCACCCGGGACGGGACCTACGAGCAGTACTTC. Full variable domain (missing parts from reference TRBV15 and TRBJ2-7): DAMVIQNPRYQVTQFGKPVTLSCSQTLNHNVMYWYQQKSSQAPKLLFHYYDKDFNNEADTPDNFQSRRPNTSFCFLDIRSPGLGDTAMYLCATSTRDGTYEQYFGPGTRLTVT.

J is TRBJ2-3 and V is TRBV9, with TRBD2 as a possible D gene (6 bases). The CDR3 consists of 14 residues. Germline CDR1 SGDLS, CDR2 YYNGEE. Trimming stripped 3 bases from V and 6 bases from J, with 14 bases between. For the CDR3, the DNA is TGTGCCAGCAGCGCCCGTAATCGGGAGGATACGCAGTATTTT. Amino acid sequence: CASSARNREDTQYF.

The CDR3 reads CASSKSARRSYEQYF. The CDR3 DNA reads as TGTGCCAGCAGCAAATCAGCGCGGAGATCCTACGAGCAGTACTTC. This chain joins TRBV21-1 and TRBJ2-7; the table calls TRBD2, which could not be checked here. TRBV21-1 is an annotated pseudogene. CDR3 length: 15 residues.

The CDR3 sequence: CASFGQGGEETQYF. In DNA, the CDR3 is TGTGCCAGCTTCGGTCAGGGGGGTGAAGAGACCCAGTACTTC. V usage is TRBV27 and J usage is TRBJ2-5; tentatively, D is TRBD1 (7 bases). Per the germline V gene, CDR1 is MNHEY and CDR2 is SMNVEV (reference sequence). The V end lost 8 bases, the J end lost 3 bases, and 16 bases lay between the germline ends. The CDR3 is made up of 14 amino acids.

V usage is TRBV27 and J usage is TRBJ2-7; D is perhaps TRBD1 or TRBD2 (5 bases each). V was shortened by 8 bases and J by 2 bases, with 16 bases between the two germline ends. There are 14 residues in the CDR3. The germline V gene has CDR1 MNHEY and CDR2 SMNVEV (reference sequence). The CDR3 region has the DNA TGTGCCAGCTCCGGAGCCCTGGGGGCCTACGAGCAGTACTTC. Protein product: CASSGALGAYEQYF.

The gene calls are TRBV2 and TRBJ1-2; 9 bases map to TRBD1. Germline V gene lookup returns CDR1 SNHLY and CDR2 FYNNEI. Germline trimming cut 6 bases from V and 2 bases from J; bases unmatched to any gene: 4. The CDR3 is 14 amino acids. The CDR3 sequence: CASSAGTGNYGYTF. The DNA of the CDR3 is TGTGCCAGCAGCGCCGGGACAGGGAACTATGGCTACACCTTC.

The chain links TRBV19 to TRBJ1-5; D is perhaps TRBD1 (5 bases). The germline V and J ends were trimmed by 6 bases and 7 bases, with 16 bases remaining between them. Germline V gene sequence: CDR1 LNHDA, CDR2 SQIVND (reference sequence). This CDR3 region has 14 residues. The CDR3 here is CASRSIQAGQPQHF. For the CDR3, the DNA is TGTGCCAGTAGATCAATACAGGCCGGGCAGCCCCAGCATTTT.

This clone is medium-sized within its sample. The gene calls are TRBV5-6 and TRBJ2-2, with TRBD1 identical over 9 bases. Trimming removed 3 bases from V and 3 bases from J; junction bases left unmatched: 6. Germline values: CDR1 SGHDT, CDR2 YYEEEE. CDR3 length equals 16 residues. The CDR3 protein is CASSYRTGDYTGELFF. DNA of the CDR3: TGTGCCAGCAGCTATAGGACAGGGGACTACACCGGGGAGCTGTTTTTT.